Shown below are 8 T cell receptor beta chains from a single sample sequenced in a study of blood T cell repertoires in COVID-19. Generated by immunoSEQ multiplex PCR, the TCRdb table keeps only in-frame clones and is missing some. In the table there are roughly 190,000 clones, around 87% of which are singletons. The specimen was PBMCs or T cells enriched from blood (not recorded which). The receptor source for this set is a woman aged 40 to 50 in a cohort exposed to, infected with or recovered from COVID-19 (not recorded which).

The chain links TRBV25-1 to TRBJ1-2; D gene ambiguous. V gave up 4 bases and J gave up 5 bases, with 20 bases separating them. The CDR3 extends over 16 amino acids. In germline, CDR1 is MGHDK, CDR2 SYGVNS. The CDR3 sequence is CASSARSRETAYGYTF. CDR3 coding DNA: TGTGCCAGCAGTGCGCGATCCCGGGAGACCGCATATGGCTACACCTTC.

This sequence joins TRBV25-1 and TRBJ2-3, with 13 bases identical to TRBD2. Germline loops: CDR1 MGHDK, CDR2 SYGVNS. V shed 6 bases, J shed 6 bases, and the junction held 9 bases outside the gene matches. This CDR3 is built from 16 residues. CDR3 residues: CASSDGLAGDRDTQYF. The CDR3 DNA follows: TGTGCCAGCAGCGACGGACTAGCGGGAGACCGTGATACGCAGTATTTT.

V usage is TRBV7-9 and J usage is TRBJ1-2; tentative D call: TRBD1 (5 bases). Germline lookup yields CDR1 SEHNR and CDR2 FQNEAQ (reference sequence). Trimming cost V 1 base and J 5 bases, with 14 bases left between them. The CDR3 sequence is 15 residues long. In nucleotides, the CDR3 is TGTGCCAGCAGCTTAGGAGCGGGGGTCCGATATGGCTACACCTTC. Its protein product is CASSLGAGVRYGYTF.

The chain combines TRBV7-7 with TRBJ2-1, with 14 bases matching TRBD2. Germline V CDR1 and CDR2: SSHAT, FNYEAQ (reference sequence). The CDR3 consists of 15 residues. J gave up 9 bases and V 3 bases, and 4 bases lay outside the gene matches. CDR3 coding DNA: TGTGCCAGCAGCTTGGGACTAGCGGGAGTAGGTGAGCAGTTCTTC. It encodes CASSLGLAGVGEQFF.

The CDR3: CASSSSGTGLYEQYF. The CDR3, as DNA: TGTGCCAGCAGCTCATCCGGGACAGGGTTGTACGAGCAGTACTTC. The chain links TRBV11-2 to TRBJ2-7; 9 positions agree with TRBD1. Trimming cost V 4 bases and J 4 bases; bases outside gene matches: 8. CDR3 length equals 15 residues. Germline CDR1 and CDR2: SGHAT and FQNNGV. The entire variable domain, with the rest obtained from reference TRBV11-2 and TRBJ2-7, is as follows: EAGVAQSPRYKIIEKRQSVAFWCNPISGHATLYWYQQILGQGPKLLIQFQNNGVVDDSQLPKDRFSAERLKGVDSTLKIQPAKLEDSAVYLCASSSSGTGLYEQYFGPGTRLTVT.

This clone was recorded a few times. V and J are TRBV4-1 and TRBJ2-5, with 8 nucleotides matching TRBD2. Per the germline V gene, CDR1 is MGHRA and CDR2 is YSYEKL. With V trimmed by 1 base and J by 4 bases, 2 bases remained unmatched. This CDR3 has 14 residues. The CDR3, as DNA: TGCGCCAGCAGCCAAGGCCGGGGGGGAGAGACCCAGTACTTC. It is translated as CASSQGRGGETQYF.

The chain carries TRBV6-1 and TRBJ1-2, with 7 bases that match TRBD1. The CDR3 covers 17 residues. Germline-derived CDR1 and CDR2 are MNHNS and SASEGT. With V trimmed by 4 bases and J by 4 bases, 15 bases remained unmatched. CDR3 coding DNA: TGTGCCAGCAGTGCTCGACAGGAGACAGGGACGGTCTATGGCTACACCTTC. This gives the protein CASSARQETGTVYGYTF.

This clone was recorded at least ten times. V usage is TRBV6-4 and J usage is TRBJ2-3; D may be TRBD2 (6 bases). In germline, CDR1 is MRHNA, CDR2 SNTAGT. V was pared by 3 bases and J by 4 bases, with 8 bases between. The CDR3 consists of 13 residues. The CDR3 loop reads CASSDGEADTQYF. The DNA of the CDR3 is TGTGCCAGCAGTGATGGGGAGGCAGATACGCAGTATTTT.